Presented here are 14 T cell receptor beta chains from one specimen sequenced in a study of cytomegalovirus exposure and HLA in healthy donors. TCRdb's copy holds only in-frame clones and misses some; the assay was immunoSEQ multiplex PCR. The sample has around 300,000 clones, around 85% seen once. The sequencing input was PBMCs. These receptors were collected from a woman in her late teens or twenties in good health and CMV-seronegative.

The chain joins TRBV5-8 to TRBJ2-4; 7 bases line up with TRBD1. The V gene's germline CDR1 is SGHTS and CDR2 YDEGEE. The CDR3 length is 16 residues. The V gene end was trimmed by 4 bases and the J gene end by 9 bases; junction bases not matched to a gene: 16. This CDR3 reads CASSIPFTGVGAIQYF. The CDR3 nucleotides are TGTGCCAGCAGCATTCCCTTTACAGGGGTGGGGGCCATTCAGTACTTC.

CDR3 amino acids: CASSSDISYNSPLHF. CDR3 in DNA: TGTGCCAGCAGCAGTGACATCTCCTATAATTCACCCCTCCACTTT. V and J are TRBV6-5 and TRBJ1-6; no clear D. The CDR3 length is 15 residues. Germline V gene lookup returns CDR1 MNHEY and CDR2 SVGAGI. Trimming shortened V by 6 bases and J by 0 bases, and 9 bases separated the two germline ends.

This clone was seen a single time. This chain uses TRBV4-1 with TRBJ2-3, with 8 bases identical to TRBD2. Germline lookup yields CDR1 MGHRA and CDR2 YSYEKL. The CDR3 spans 15 residues. V trimming: 5 bases; J trimming: 7 bases; junction bases outside the gene matches: 11. For the CDR3, the DNA is TGCGCCAGCAGCGTACAAGCGGGGGTCCCTAATACGCAGTATTTT. It encodes CASSVQAGVPNTQYF.

The chain uses TRBV30 and TRBJ2-7, with 11 bases that match TRBD2. V shed 0 bases, J shed 4 bases, and the junction held 5 bases outside the gene matches. CDR1 is GTSNPN, CDR2 SVGIG, per germline (reference sequence). The CDR3 loop spans 15 amino acids. CDR3 residues: CAWSVPGLAVYEQYF. The CDR3 nucleotides are TGTGCCTGGAGTGTCCCGGGACTAGCGGTGTACGAGCAGTACTTC.

The chain joins TRBV6-6 to TRBJ2-1, with TRBD1 matching over 7 bases. The V gene end was trimmed by 2 bases and the J gene end by 10 bases; junction bases not matched to a gene: 5. The CDR3 consists of 13 residues. The germline CDR1 and CDR2 sequences are MNHNY and SVGAGI (reference sequence). CDR3 protein: CASSYRRDREQFF. In DNA, the CDR3 is TGTGCCAGCAGTTACCGCCGGGACAGAGAGCAGTTCTTC.

The V gene is TRBV9, the J gene TRBJ2-1; a possible D gene is TRBD2 (5 bases). CDR3 length: 13 amino acids. V lost 4 bases, J lost 5 bases, and 10 bases lay in between. Germline loops: CDR1 SGDLS, CDR2 YYNGEE. The CDR3 here is CASSLSGNNEQFF. The CDR3, as DNA: TGTGCCAGCAGCCTGAGCGGCAACAATGAGCAGTTCTTC.

The genes are TRBV2 and TRBJ2-7, with D maybe TRBD1 (6 bases). This CDR3 is built from 15 residues. V was trimmed by 11 bases and J by 0 bases, leaving 20 bases between them. Germline CDR1 and CDR2: SNHLY and FYNNEI. CDR3 DNA: TGTGCCCTCACGAAAGGGGGATCCCTCTCCTACGAGCAGTACTTC. Encoded protein: CALTKGGSLSYEQYF.

The J gene is TRBJ2-7, the V gene TRBV5-1; 8 bases match TRBD1. The CDR3 is 14 residues long. The germline V gene has CDR1 SGHRS and CDR2 YFSETQ. The V gene end was trimmed by 7 bases and the J gene end by 2 bases; junction bases not matched to a gene: 8. CDR3 loop: CASGWTGTTYEQYF. In nucleotides, the CDR3 is TGCGCCAGCGGATGGACAGGGACGACCTACGAGCAGTACTTC.

The chain links TRBV6-5 to TRBJ1-2; TRBD1 agrees at 7 bases. This CDR3 region has 15 residues. J gave up 4 bases and V 5 bases, and 10 bases lay outside the gene matches. In germline, CDR1 is MNHEY, CDR2 SVGAGI. The CDR3 reads CASSTGQLQIYGYTF. The CDR3, as DNA: TGTGCCAGCAGTACGGGACAGCTCCAAATCTATGGCTACACCTTC.

The chain recombines TRBV2 with TRBJ1-2; TRBD1 might be the D (6 bases). Trimming took off 3 bases at V and 6 bases at J, with 14 bases between the two ends. The length of the CDR3 is 14 residues. The germline CDR1 and CDR2 sequences are SNHLY and FYNNEI. The CDR3 coding sequence is TGTGCCAGCAGTGACGAGGGGGAGCGTCATGGCTACACCTTC. Translated, it gives CASSDEGERHGYTF.

This chain uses TRBV30 with TRBJ1-1; no clear D gene. CDR1 is GTSNPN and CDR2 is SVGIG in the germline V gene (reference sequence). The CDR3 is 11 amino acids. V was pared by 0 bases and J by 7 bases, with 6 bases between. CDR3 amino acids: CAWSVSLEAFF. CDR3 in DNA: TGTGCCTGGAGTGTATCACTTGAAGCTTTCTTT. The whole variable domain, remainder taken from reference TRBV30 and TRBJ1-1, is SQTIHQWPATLVQPVGSPLSLECTVEGTSNPNLYWYRQAAGRGLQLLFYSVGIGQISSEVPQNLSASRPQDRQFILSSKKLLLSDSGFYLCAWSVSLEAFFGQGTRLTVV.

The chain couples TRBV6-1 to TRBJ2-2; a possible D gene is TRBD1 (6 bases). This CDR3 comprises 16 residues. Germline CDR1 and CDR2: MNHNS and SASEGT. V gave up 4 bases and J gave up 6 bases, with 18 bases separating them. The CDR3 is CASSVSGTLSPGELFF. The CDR3 bases are TGTGCCAGCAGTGTTTCCGGGACATTGTCCCCCGGGGAGCTGTTTTTT.

The chain combines TRBV27 with TRBJ2-7, with D perhaps TRBD2 (5 bases). The CDR3 is 14 amino acids. Germline V gives CDR1 MNHEY, CDR2 SMNVEV (reference sequence). The V end was cut by 6 bases, the J end by 0 bases, with 12 bases between. In DNA form, the CDR3 reads TGTGCCAGCAGGTCTACGGGAAGCTCCTACGAGCAGTACTTC. This gives the protein CASRSTGSSYEQYF.

The rearrangement joins TRBV5-1 to TRBJ2-1; 8 positions agree with TRBD2. The trim removed 0 bases at V and 6 bases at J, leaving 14 bases unmatched. The CDR3 loop spans 18 amino acids. The germline V gene encodes CDR1 SGHRS and CDR2 YFSETQ. CDR3 nucleotide sequence: TGCGCCAGCAGCTTGGCCAATGAGGGAGCGGGGGCCGGCAATGAGCAGTTCTTC. It codes for CASSLANEGAGAGNEQFF.